This TCR beta chain was recorded in a study of blood T cell repertoires in COVID-19 (dated by TCRdb to about 2020). Describing the broader study: Samples from collaborators originated in the United States, Italy and Spain and spanned both the acute and convalescent phases of COVID-19. The material from the prospective study consisted of cDNA or gDNA derived from T cells, B-cell-depleted T cells, or PBMCs. The dataset comprised deeply sampled blood TCRbeta repertoires from subjects exposed to, actively infected with, or recovered from COVID-19. The repertoires were released in a freely available public database intended as a resource for research on the immune response to SARS-CoV-2. Samples came from the ongoing ImmuneRACE study (first 160 participants) plus 1,254 subjects from 6 global collaborators. Nearly every sample came with metadata listing a de-identified subject ID, COVID-19 status, age in years and sex. Where HLA class I and class II types were available, the types were taken from metadata supplied by the sample provider, not from assay-based typing. What the work shows at the level of the full study, not this receptor alone: Clinical and demographic metadata were provided uncurated, with the amount varying by source and participant.

At one collaborating source in Seattle, patients were enrolled during active infection and were followed longitudinally through the course of disease. Whole blood was collected in K2EDTA tubes by collaborating institutions according to the institutions' own protocols. For TCRbeta analysis, collaborators shipped samples in one of three forms: frozen whole blood, isolated PBMCs, or DNA extracted from either of those sample types. TCRbeta CDR3 regions were amplified from genomic DNA using the immunoSEQ Assay, a bias-controlled multiplex PCR. The paper's processing steps were these. Within the assay, amplification of reference gene primers was used to estimate how many nucleated cells each sample contained. Sequence reads were collapsed and filtered to measure the absolute abundance of every unique TCRbeta CDR3 rearrangement. For each sample, productive Simpson clonality was calculated as the square root of Simpson's diversity index over productive rearrangements. In its TCRdb copy, this immuneACCESS table keeps in-frame sequences only and misses some clones. Where compared with another copy, unresolved V genes explain less than half of these, and the others have no known cause. The DNA was the basis for D and trimming; V, J and clone size are from that table. In this sample the table shows about 440,000 clones, about 91% of which occur a single time. 10% to 15% of the sample lies in the top ten.

As for this clone: The antigen it binds to is not known. Base qualities were left out, and no much larger clone turns up one base away.

Input material: peripheral blood. This receptor was taken from a woman in her forties or fifties with COVID-19, enrolled during active disease.

CDR3 reads: CASSLEGGFKAFF. The DNA is as follows: TGTGCCAGCAGTTTGGAAGGGGGCTTCAAAGCTTTCTTT. This chain joins TRBV27 to TRBJ1-1, and 7 junctional nucleotides match TRBD1. According to the germline V gene (reference sequence), CDR1 reads MNHEY and CDR2 reads SMNVEV. Counted from cysteine to phenylalanine, this CDR3 has 13 amino acids. Solely the CDR3 DNA is kept, with 39 bases framed from the first base. Trimming removed 3 bases from V and 9 bases from J; the gene matches leave 7 bases unexplained.